This TCR beta chain was observed in a study of shared clonotypes between healthy human individuals. Turning to the study itself: Those who served as donors were a couple of women and three men between the ages of 18 and 49.

Comment on this clone: Its antigen is not known.

Selected positively for CCR7 and CD45RO-negative, naive CD8 cells excluded terminally differentiated effector memory CD45RA+ cells. Study outcomes and limitations: Of the naive CD4 clonotypes, about 5% were shared across several donors.

Germline CDR1 and CDR2: MDHEN and SYDVKM. Trimming stripped 3 bases from V and 7 bases from J, with 21 bases between. The CDR3 runs to 16 residues. TCRdb's table, derived via immunoSEQ multiplex PCR, lists solely in-frame clones and lacks some. Among about 2 million clones listed, roughly 95% were seen once. Source material: naive CD8+ T cells sorted from blood. The chain joins TRBV28 to TRBJ1-2; weak D call: TRBD1 (6 bases). This clonotype was sampled from a young man in good health. The CDR3 loop reads CASSFDPPGQEIGYTF. The CDR3 DNA sequence: TGTGCCAGCAGTTTTGACCCCCCGGGACAAGAGATTGGCTACACCTTC.